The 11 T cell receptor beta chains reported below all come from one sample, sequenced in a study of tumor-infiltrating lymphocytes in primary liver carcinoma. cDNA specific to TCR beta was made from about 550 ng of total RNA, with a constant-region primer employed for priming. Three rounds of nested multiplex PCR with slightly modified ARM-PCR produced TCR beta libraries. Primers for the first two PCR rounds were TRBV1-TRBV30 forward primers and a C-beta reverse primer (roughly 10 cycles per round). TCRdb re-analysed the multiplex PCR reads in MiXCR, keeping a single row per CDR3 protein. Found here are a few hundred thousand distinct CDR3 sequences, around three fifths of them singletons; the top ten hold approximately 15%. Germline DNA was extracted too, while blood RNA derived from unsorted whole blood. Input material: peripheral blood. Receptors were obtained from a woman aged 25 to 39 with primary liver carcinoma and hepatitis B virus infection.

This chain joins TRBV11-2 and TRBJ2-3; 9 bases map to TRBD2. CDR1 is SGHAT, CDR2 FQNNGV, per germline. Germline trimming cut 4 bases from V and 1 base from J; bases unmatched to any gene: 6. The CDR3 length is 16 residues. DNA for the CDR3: TGTGCCAGCAGCTGTCTAGCGGGACGAGGCACAGATACGCAGTATTTT. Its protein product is CASSCLAGRGTDTQYF.

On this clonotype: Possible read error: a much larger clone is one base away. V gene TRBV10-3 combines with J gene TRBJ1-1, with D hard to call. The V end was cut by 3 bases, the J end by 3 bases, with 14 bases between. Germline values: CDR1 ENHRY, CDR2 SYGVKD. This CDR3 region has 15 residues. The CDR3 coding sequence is TGTGCCATCAGTGACCTCCTCCGCTACGACACTGAAGCTTTCTTT. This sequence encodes CAISDLLRYDTEAFF.

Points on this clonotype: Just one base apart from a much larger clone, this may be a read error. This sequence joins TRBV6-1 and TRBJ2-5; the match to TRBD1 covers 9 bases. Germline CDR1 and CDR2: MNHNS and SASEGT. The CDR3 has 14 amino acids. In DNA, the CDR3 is TGTGTCAGCACCGTAACAGGGGGCCTAGAGACCCAGTACTTC. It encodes CVSTVTGGLETQYF.

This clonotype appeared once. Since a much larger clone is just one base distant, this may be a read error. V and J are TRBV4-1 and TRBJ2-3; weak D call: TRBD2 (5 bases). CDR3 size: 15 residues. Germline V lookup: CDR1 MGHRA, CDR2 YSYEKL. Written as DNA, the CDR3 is TGCGCCAGCAGCCAAGAAAACCCCCCACGGGATATGCAGTATTTT. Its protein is CASSQENPPRDMQYF.

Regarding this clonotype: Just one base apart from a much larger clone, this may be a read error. In nucleotides, the CDR3 is TGTGCCAGCAGCCCCTATACAGATATGCAGTATTTT. The encoded protein is CASSPYTDMQYF. This rearrangement joins TRBV13 to TRBJ2-3; no clear D gene. The CDR3 contains 12 residues. Germline V lookup: CDR1 PRHDT, CDR2 FYEKMQ (reference sequence). Complete variable domain (other parts from reference TRBV13 and TRBJ2-3): AAGVIQSPRHLIKEKRETATLKCYPIPRHDTVYWYQQGPGQDPQFLISFYEKMQSDKGSIPDRFSAQQFSDYHSELNMSSLELGDSALYFCASSPYTDMQYFGPGTRLTVL.

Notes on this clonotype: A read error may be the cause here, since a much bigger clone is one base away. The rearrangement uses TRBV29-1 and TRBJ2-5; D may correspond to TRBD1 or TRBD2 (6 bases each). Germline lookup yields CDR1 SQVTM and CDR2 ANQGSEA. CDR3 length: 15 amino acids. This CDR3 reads CSVGGKGGGQEIQYF. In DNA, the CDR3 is TGCAGCGTTGGCGGGAAAGGAGGGGGACAAGAGATCCAGTACTTC.

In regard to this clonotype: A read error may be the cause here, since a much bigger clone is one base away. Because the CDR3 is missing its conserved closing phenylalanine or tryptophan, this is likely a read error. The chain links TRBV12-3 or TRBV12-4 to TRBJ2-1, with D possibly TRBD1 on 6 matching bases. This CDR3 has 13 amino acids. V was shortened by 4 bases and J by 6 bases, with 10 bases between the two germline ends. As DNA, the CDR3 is TGTGCCAGCAGTTCAGGACAGAGCAATGAGCAGTTCTCC. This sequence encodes CASSSGQSNEQFS.

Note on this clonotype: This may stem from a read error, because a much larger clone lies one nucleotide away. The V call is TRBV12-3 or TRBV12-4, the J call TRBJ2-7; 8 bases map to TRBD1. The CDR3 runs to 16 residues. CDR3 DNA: TGTACCAGCACCCGCGGGGCAGGGGGCATCTCCTACGAGCAGTACTTC. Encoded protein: CTSTRGAGGISYEQYF.

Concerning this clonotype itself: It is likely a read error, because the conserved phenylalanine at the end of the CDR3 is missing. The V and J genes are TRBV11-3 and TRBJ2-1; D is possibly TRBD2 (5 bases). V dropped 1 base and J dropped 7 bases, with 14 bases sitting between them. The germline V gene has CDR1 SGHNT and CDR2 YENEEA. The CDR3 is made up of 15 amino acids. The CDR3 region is CASSLGVGRGNEQFL. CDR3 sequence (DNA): TGTGCCAGCAGCTTAGGGGTAGGACGAGGGAATGAGCAGTTCCTC.

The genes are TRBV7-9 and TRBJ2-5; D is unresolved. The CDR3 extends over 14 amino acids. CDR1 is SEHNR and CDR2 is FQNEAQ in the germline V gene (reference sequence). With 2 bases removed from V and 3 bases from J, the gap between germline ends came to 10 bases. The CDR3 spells CASSLKGREETQYF. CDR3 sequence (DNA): TGTGCCAGCAGCTTAAAAGGCAGAGAAGAGACCCAGTACTTC.

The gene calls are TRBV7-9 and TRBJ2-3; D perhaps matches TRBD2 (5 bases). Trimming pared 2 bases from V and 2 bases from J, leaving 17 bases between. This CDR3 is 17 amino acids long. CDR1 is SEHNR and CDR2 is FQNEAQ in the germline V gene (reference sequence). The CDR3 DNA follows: TGTGCCAGCAGCTTAATAGCGTTATACGGACCCACAGATACGCAGTATTTT. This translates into CASSLIALYGPTDTQYF.